This T cell receptor beta chain was sequenced in a study of blood T cells in healthy people across ages. A sample-barcoded 5' primer and a J-beta primer mix were used in a second PCR of roughly 6 to 12 cycles. MiXCR, applied by TCRdb to the 5' RACE reads, yields one record per CDR3 protein. The table shows about 800,000 distinct CDR3 sequences, with 20% to 30% occurring only once. This clonotype was counted between two and nine times. The conserved phenylalanine or tryptophan normally closing the CDR3 is absent here, so this likely arose from a read error. V trimming: 6 bases; J trimming: 4 bases; junction bases outside the gene matches: 10. The germline CDR1 and CDR2 sequences are SNHLY and FYNNEI. CDR3 length equals 15 residues. Separately, the same data were catalogued under a study of T cells of mothers and their children. That report adds: Mother-child pairs who were related displayed a slightly higher overlap than unrelated pairs, a difference that was non-significant. Persistent microchimeric T cell clones were sought, and none were detected.

The TCR sequence derives from a boy younger than 18 in good health. The rearrangement joins TRBV2 to TRBJ2-5, with TRBD1 matching 8 bases. The sample was blood. This CDR3 is CASRISRQGSETQYL. CDR3 DNA sequence: TGTGCCAGCAGGATCTCTAGACAGGGGTCAGAGACCCAGTACCTC.